This entry is about one T cell receptor (beta chain). Using immunoSEQ multiplex PCR, the repertoire was profiled, and TCRdb retains in-frame clones only, with some absent. Of about 60,000 clones listed, roughly 80% are singletons. These data come from a study of OX40 agonist ivuxolimab in advanced cancers. Study summary: While on treatment, patients had intravenous ivuxolimab at 0.01 to 10 mg/kg every 2 weeks.

Here the sequenced sample was CD4+ or CD8+ T cells sorted from blood, taken in a trial of the OX40 agonist ivuxolimab. This TCR came from an adult with an advanced solid tumor such as melanoma, head and neck, liver or kidney cancer.

The CDR3: CASRVSGRAFDTQYF. CDR3 sequence (DNA): TGTGCCAGCAGAGTAAGCGGGAGGGCCTTTGATACGCAGTATTTT. The chain combines TRBV6-5 with TRBJ2-3; 10 bases agree with TRBD2. This CDR3 has 15 amino acids. Per the germline V gene, CDR1 is MNHEY and CDR2 is SVGAGI. Trimming cost V 6 bases and J 6 bases; bases outside gene matches: 9.